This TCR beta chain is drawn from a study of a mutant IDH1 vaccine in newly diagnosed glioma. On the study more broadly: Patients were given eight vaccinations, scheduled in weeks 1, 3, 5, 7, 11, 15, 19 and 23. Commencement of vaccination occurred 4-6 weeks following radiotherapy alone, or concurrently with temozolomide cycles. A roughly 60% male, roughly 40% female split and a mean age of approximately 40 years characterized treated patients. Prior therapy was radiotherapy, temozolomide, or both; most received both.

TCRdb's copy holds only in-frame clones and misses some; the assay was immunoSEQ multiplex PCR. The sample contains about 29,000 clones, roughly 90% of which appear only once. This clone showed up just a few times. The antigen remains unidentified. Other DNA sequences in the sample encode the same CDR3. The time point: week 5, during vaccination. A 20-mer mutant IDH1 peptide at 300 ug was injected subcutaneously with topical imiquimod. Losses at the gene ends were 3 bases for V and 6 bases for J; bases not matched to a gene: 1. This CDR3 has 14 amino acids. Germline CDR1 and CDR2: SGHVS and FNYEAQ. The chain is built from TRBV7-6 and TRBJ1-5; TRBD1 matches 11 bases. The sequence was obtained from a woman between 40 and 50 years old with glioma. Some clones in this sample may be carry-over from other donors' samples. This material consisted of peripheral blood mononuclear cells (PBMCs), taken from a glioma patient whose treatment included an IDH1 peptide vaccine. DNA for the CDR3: TGTGCCAGCAGCTTGGGACAGGGGGGTCAGCCCCAGCATTTT. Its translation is CASSLGQGGQPQHF.